What follows is one TCR beta chain and its context. The antigen remains undetermined. The record originates from a study of PD-L1 blockade in urothelial cancer. Study outcomes and limitations: Better survival was predicted by below-median pretreatment blood TCR clonality.

V lost 8 bases and J 2 bases, leaving 12 bases between the germline ends. Germline V gives CDR1 SEHNR, CDR2 FQNEAQ (reference sequence). The CDR3 contains 14 residues. Assay: immunoSEQ multiplex PCR; the TCRdb copy retains only in-frame clones and omits some. This sample has 100,000 to 150,000 clones, with approximately 85% found just once. Time point indicated: peripheral blood 6 weeks after treatment start. The clonotype comes from a man aged 45-60 years with urothelial cancer. The genes are TRBV7-9 and TRBJ2-2, with D possibly TRBD2 on 6 matching bases. Sample: PBMCs, taken around atezolizumab (anti-PD-L1) treatment. CDR3 loop: CASPRGVNTGELFF. The DNA of the CDR3 is TGTGCCAGCCCGCGGGGCGTTAACACCGGGGAGCTGTTTTTT.